This is a list of T cell receptor beta chains from one sample in a study of blood T cell repertoires in COVID-19. TCRdb's table, derived via immunoSEQ multiplex PCR, lists solely in-frame clones and lacks some. The table lists some 90,000 clones, approximately 70% of them singletons, with approximately 25% in the top ten. Sample: peripheral blood. These receptors were obtained from a woman aged 60 to 75 in a cohort sampled during active or convalescent COVID-19. CDR3s include the opening cysteine and the closing phenylalanine or tryptophan. The D gene is left open where the match is weak. Some rows have no size entry. The others give once, few or many, or a class for an expanded clone.

>-|TRBJ1-1|-|TRBV7-3
TGTGCCAGCAGCGGGGGGACCTTCGGAACTGAAGCTTTCTTT
CASSGGTFGTEAFF
>-|TRBJ2-7|TRBD1|TRBV5-1
TGCGCCAGCAGCGGGAAGGGGGCTATGCTCGAGCAGTACTTC
CASSGKGAMLEQYF
>-|TRBJ2-3|TRBD2|TRBV6-2/TRBV6-3
TGTGCCAGCAGTTACGGCTCTCCTAGGCTAGCGGGACAGTATTTT
CASSYGSPRLAGQYF
>-|TRBJ2-3|TRBD2|TRBV30
TGTGCCTGGAGTGTACGGGAGGGGCAAGATACGCAGTATTTT
CAWSVREGQDTQYF
>once|TRBJ1-6|TRBD1|TRBV2
TGTGCCAGCAGTCCCACAGGGGATAATTCACCCCTCCACTTT
CASSPTGDNSPLHF
>many|TRBJ1-5|TRBD1|TRBV7-9
TGTGCCAGCAGCCCGGGACAGATCAATCAGCCCCAGCATTTT
CASSPGQINQPQHF
>-|TRBJ1-2|-|TRBV18
TGTGCCAGCTCCTCCTCGCAGGGGCTTAGCTATGGCTACACCTTC
CASSSSQGLSYGYTF
>-|TRBJ1-6|TRBD1|TRBV6-2/TRBV6-3
TGTGCCAGCAGTTTCCCCCAATCGACAGGGGGTAATTCACCCCTCCACTTT
CASSFPQSTGGNSPLHF
>-|TRBJ1-4|-|TRBV5-1
TGCGCCAGCAGCCCGCAGAATAATGAAAAACTGTTTTTT
CASSPQNNEKLFF
>-|TRBJ1-1|-|TRBV7-9
TGTGCCAGCAGCTTAACGGGAGACACTGAAGCTTTCTTT
CASSLTGDTEAFF
>medium-sized|TRBJ2-3|TRBD2|TRBV7-9
TGTGCCAGCAGCTTCTCCAGCGGGGGGGCTGTTACAGATACGCAGTATTTT
CASSFSSGGAVTDTQYF
>-|TRBJ2-7|-|TRBV7-2
TGTGCCAGCAGCTTAGAGATGGCTTACGAGCAGTACTTC
CASSLEMAYEQYF
>-|TRBJ1-1|TRBD1|TRBV6-6
TGTGCCAGCAACGGACAGGGGGTGAACACTGAAGCTTTCTTT
CASNGQGVNTEAFF
>-|TRBJ2-7|TRBD1|TRBV19
TGTGCCAGTAGTACAAGACAGGGCCCACGCGAGCAGTACTTC
CASSTRQGPREQYF
>-|TRBJ2-1|TRBD2|TRBV5-1
TGCGCCAGCGCCCCCTCCCGGGGGGACTACAATGAGCAGTTCTTC
CASAPSRGDYNEQFF
>once|TRBJ2-1|TRBD1|TRBV5-8
TGTGCCAGCAGCCCGGACAGGGGAGGGACCTGGGCCTCCGAGCAGTTCTTC
CASSPDRGGTWASEQFF
>-|TRBJ2-7|-|TRBV6-5
TGTGCCAGCAGCAAGCACTACGAGCAGTACTTC
CASSKHYEQYF
>-|TRBJ1-1|-|TRBV5-1
TGCGCCAGCAGCTTGGGGGGCCGCGGACACACTGAAGCTTTCTTT
CASSLGGRGHTEAFF
>few|TRBJ2-5|TRBD2|TRBV7-7
TGTGCCAGCAGCTTCAGTGGGCCGGGACTAAAACAAGAGACCCAGTACTTC
CASSFSGPGLKQETQYF
>-|TRBJ2-7|-|TRBV7-9
TGTGCCAGCAGCTTTCAGCAGGGGTCCTACGAGCAGTACTTC
CASSFQQGSYEQYF
>-|TRBJ1-1|TRBD1|TRBV7-9
TGTGCCAGCAGCATCCCGGGACAGGGGTGGGGCACTGAAGCTTTCTTT
CASSIPGQGWGTEAFF
>-|TRBJ1-5|TRBD1|TRBV24-1
TGTGCCACCAGTGACCCCCGACAGGGCAGTCACTTGCCCCAGCATTTT
CATSDPRQGSHLPQHF
>many|TRBJ1-2|TRBD1|TRBV6-1
TGTGCCAGCAGTGCGGTCACCGGGACAGGGGCCTATGGCTACACCTTC
CASSAVTGTGAYGYTF
>few|TRBJ2-3|-|TRBV7-3
TGTGCCAGCAGCTTAAGCGGTACTAGCACAGATACGCAGTATTTT
CASSLSGTSTDTQYF
>-|TRBJ2-3|TRBD2|TRBV7-6
TGTGCCAGCAGCTTTGGACTAGCGGGATCCACAGATACGCAGTATTTT
CASSFGLAGSTDTQYF
>-|TRBJ1-3|-|TRBV10-3
TGTGCCATCAGTGAGTCGGGGGGCTCTGGAAACACCATATATTTT
CAISESGGSGNTIYF
>-|TRBJ2-1|-|TRBV7-9
TGTGCCAGCAGCCCTATACGGAGCTCCTACAATGAGCAGTTCTTC
CASSPIRSSYNEQFF
>-|TRBJ2-5|TRBD1|TRBV7-2
TGTGCCAGCAGCTTAAGGGGGCTAGGAGAGACCCAGTACTTC
CASSLRGLGETQYF
>-|TRBJ1-4|TRBD1|TRBV28
TGTGCCAGCAGGTTACAGGGGGCTCGGGAAAAACTGTTTTTT
CASRLQGAREKLFF
>-|TRBJ1-2|TRBD1|TRBV3-1/TRBV3-2
TGTGCCAGCAGCCAAGATCTGGGGCAGGGGGCCGGAGGCTACACCTTC
CASSQDLGQGAGGYTF
>-|TRBJ1-4|TRBD1|TRBV6-5
TGTGCCAGCAGTAATATTAAGGGGGCAGTCGGAAAACTGTTTTTT
CASSNIKGAVGKLFF
>-|TRBJ1-1|TRBD1|TRBV9
TGTGCCAGCAGCCCCGGGACAGGGGCCGAAGCTTTCTTT
CASSPGTGAEAFF
>many|TRBJ1-6|-|TRBV2
TGTGCCAGCAGTTTACAGGGACATTATAATTCACCCCTCCACTTT
CASSLQGHYNSPLHF
>-|TRBJ1-5|TRBD1|TRBV28
TGTGCCAGCAGACCCCAGACAGGGGGCCTAAGCAATCAGCCCCAGCATTTT
CASRPQTGGLSNQPQHF
>few|TRBJ2-7|-|TRBV7-8
TGTGCCAGCAGCTTATCCGGCTACGAGCAGTACTTC
CASSLSGYEQYF
>-|TRBJ1-1|-|TRBV15
TGTGCCACCAGCAGAGGACTAGGTCGTACAGAGGCTGAAGCTTTCTTT
CATSRGLGRTEAEAFF
>once|TRBJ1-5|TRBD1|TRBV19
TGTGCCAGTAGTATACAAGGGACAGTTAGCAATCAGCCCCAGCATTTT
CASSIQGTVSNQPQHF
>-|TRBJ2-5|-|TRBV28
TGTGCCAGCAGTTCCGGGTCATCGGGGGTGGAGACCCAGTACTTC
CASSSGSSGVETQYF
>-|TRBJ1-4|TRBD1|TRBV18
TGTGCCAGCTCAAGGGACAGGCGGAATGAAAAACTGTTTTTT
CASSRDRRNEKLFF
>-|TRBJ2-1|TRBD2|TRBV30
TGTGCCTGGATATGGATAGCGGGGTCCTACAATGAGCAGTTCTTC
CAWIWIAGSYNEQFF
>-|TRBJ2-5|TRBD1|TRBV3-1/TRBV3-2
TGTGCCAGCAGCCAAGATGGGACAGGGCGAGAGACCCAGTACTTC
CASSQDGTGRETQYF
>few|TRBJ2-1|TRBD2|TRBV4-1
TGCGCCAGCAGCCAAGAGGCTAGCGGGGGGCCGAATGAGCAGTTCTTC
CASSQEASGGPNEQFF
>many|TRBJ2-3|TRBD2|TRBV6-4
TGTGCCAGCAGTGACTCTTACGGGGGGGCATACGATACGCAGTATTTT
CASSDSYGGAYDTQYF
>-|TRBJ1-2|-|TRBV5-6
TGTGCCAGCAGCGCGGGACGGAGCTATGGCTACACCTTC
CASSAGRSYGYTF
>-|TRBJ1-3|-|TRBV4-2
TGTGCCAGCAGCCAAGACCGAGGAGGGTGGGCTGGAAACACCATATATTTT
CASSQDRGGWAGNTIYF
>-|TRBJ1-4|TRBD1|TRBV11-2
TGTGCCAGCAGTAGACAGGGGTCTAATGAAAAACTGTTTTTT
CASSRQGSNEKLFF
>-|TRBJ1-2|-|TRBV4-2
TGTGCCAGCAGCCAAGATTACGGGGGGTTAGTAGATGGCTACACCTTC
CASSQDYGGLVDGYTF
>few|TRBJ2-2|-|TRBV7-7
TGTGCCAGCAGCCCAGGGACACTGAACACCGGGGAGCTGTTTTTT
CASSPGTLNTGELFF
>-|TRBJ2-7|TRBD2|TRBV5-8
TGTGCCAGCAGCTTGGGCATGGGGGAGGGTGACTACGAGCAGTACTTC
CASSLGMGEGDYEQYF
>-|TRBJ2-1|TRBD2|TRBV12-5
TGTGCTAGTGGTTCGCCAACCGGGGGGTCCTACAATGAGCAGTTCTTC
CASGSPTGGSYNEQFF